This TCR beta chain was found in a study of blood T cell repertoires in COVID-19. V lost 5 bases and J 5 bases, leaving 12 bases between the germline ends. This CDR3 comprises 13 residues. The V gene's germline CDR1 is LNHDA and CDR2 SQIVND (reference sequence). Clones were sequenced by immunoSEQ multiplex PCR, and TCRdb holds only the in-frame ones, with some missing. The repertoire holds about 160,000 clones, with 70% to 90% as singletons. This receptor was taken from a man in his forties or fifties who had recovered from COVID-19. The sequencing input was peripheral blood. The rearrangement uses TRBV19 and TRBJ2-5; no firm D call. CDR3 sequence (DNA): TGTGCCAGTAGTGCCCGACTCTGGGAGACCCAGTACTTC. This codes for CASSARLWETQYF. The whole variable domain, remainder taken from reference TRBV19 and TRBJ2-5, is DGGITQSPKYLFRKEGQNVTLSCEQNLNHDAMYWYRQDPGQGLRLIYYSQIVNDFQKGDIAEGYSVSREKKESFPLTVTSAQKNPTAFYLCASSARLWETQYFGPGTRLLVL.